One sample yielded the 24 T cell receptor beta chains listed below, sequenced in a study of blood T cell repertoires in COVID-19. Assay used: immunoSEQ multiplex PCR; TCRdb lists only in-frame clones, some missing. The table includes some 250,000 clones, more than 75% detected once. Sequencing input: peripheral blood. The receptors stem from a woman in her thirties who had recovered from COVID-19.

J is TRBJ2-5 and V is TRBV6-5; 9 bases are shared with TRBD1. V shed 9 bases, J shed 9 bases, and the junction held 8 bases outside the gene matches. The CDR3 consists of 12 residues. From germline, CDR1 is MNHEY and CDR2 SVGAGI. The chain's CDR3 is CASGQGLDAQYF. The CDR3 nucleotides read TGTGCCAGTGGACAGGGGCTAGACGCCCAGTACTTC.

V usage is TRBV4-2 and J usage is TRBJ2-1, with 7 bases lining up with TRBD2. The germline CDR1 and CDR2 sequences are LGHNA and YNFKEQ. The CDR3 totals 16 residues. Trimming at V came to 0 bases and at J to 7 bases, leaving 9 bases not matched to a gene. The CDR3 DNA follows: TGTGCCAGCAGCCAAGATCGCCGGGGGGTCCTTAATGAGCAGTTCTTC. Protein sequence: CASSQDRRGVLNEQFF.

The chain joins TRBV5-1 to TRBJ2-7; TRBD2 aligns across 7 bases. The CDR3 contains 15 residues. J gave up 5 bases and V 0 bases, and 8 bases lay outside the gene matches. CDR1 SGHRS and CDR2 YFSETQ come from the germline V gene. As DNA, the CDR3 is TGCGCCAGCAGCTTGGTCATGGGCGGGGGTAACGAGCAGTACTTC. Its translation is CASSLVMGGGNEQYF.

The rearrangement uses TRBV2 and TRBJ1-5, with D possibly being TRBD1 (6 bases). The germline CDR1 and CDR2 sequences are SNHLY and FYNNEI. The CDR3 spans 15 residues. V was cut by 4 bases and J by 0 bases, with 10 bases left in between. CDR3 in amino acids: CASSGGRHSNQPQHF. The CDR3 region has the DNA TGTGCCAGCAGTGGGGGGCGCCATAGCAATCAGCCCCAGCATTTT.

CDR3 in amino acids: CASLAGGNNEQFF. In nucleotides, the CDR3 is TGTGCCAGCCTAGCGGGGGGGAACAATGAGCAGTTCTTC. The V call is TRBV11-1, the J call TRBJ2-1, with 12 bases fitting TRBD2. This CDR3 comprises 13 residues. The V gene's germline CDR1 is SGHAT and CDR2 FQDESV (reference sequence). J lost 5 bases, V lost 8 bases, and 1 base had no gene match. The whole variable domain, filled in from reference TRBV11-1 and TRBJ2-1, reads EAEVAQSPRYKITEKSQAVAFWCDPISGHATLYWYRQILGQGPELLVQFQDESVVDDSQLPKDRFSAERLKGVDSTLKIQPAELGDSAMYLCASLAGGNNEQFFGPGTRLTVL.

The chain is built from TRBV27 and TRBJ1-2; tentative D call: TRBD1 (6 bases). Germline lookup yields CDR1 MNHEY and CDR2 SMNVEV (reference sequence). The CDR3 loop spans 14 amino acids. V dropped 4 bases and J dropped 7 bases, with 16 bases sitting between them. CDR3 in DNA: TGTGCCAGCAGTTACCGGGGGGCAAGAGGTGGCTACACCTTC. Residues: CASSYRGARGGYTF.

V usage is TRBV23-1 and J usage is TRBJ1-1; 10 nucleotides match TRBD1. TRBV23-1 is placed among ORFs of uncertain function. The length of the CDR3 is 19 residues. V was clipped by 6 bases and J by 0 bases; unmatched bases: 16. CDR3 coding DNA: TGCGCCAGCAGGTTATTCGGGGACAGGGGAATCCGAATGAACACTGAAGCTTTCTTT. It encodes CASRLFGDRGIRMNTEAFF.

V is TRBV19 and J is TRBJ2-5; 10 bases align to TRBD2. The ends lost 3 bases at V and 5 bases at J; junction bases unmatched: 3. Germline CDR1 reads LNHDA; CDR2 reads SQIVND (reference sequence). This CDR3 has 14 amino acids. CDR3 DNA: TGTGCCAGTAGTATGAGCGGGGGGGCCGAGACCCAGTACTTC. Amino acid sequence: CASSMSGGAETQYF.

This chain connects TRBV24-1 to TRBJ2-7; possible D gene TRBD1, 6 bases. Germline values: CDR1 KGHDR, CDR2 SFDVKD. The CDR3 is made up of 15 amino acids. Trimming left V 7 bases short and J 0 bases short, with 15 bases between. CDR3 sequence (DNA): TGTGCCACCAGCCCCCCAGGGGATCCCTCCTACGAGCAGTACTTC. Translated: CATSPPGDPSYEQYF.

The genes are TRBV19 and TRBJ2-3; 9 bases agree with TRBD2. CDR1 is LNHDA and CDR2 is SQIVND in the germline V gene (reference sequence). The V gene end was trimmed by 1 base and the J gene end by 4 bases; junction bases not matched to a gene: 3. This CDR3 is built from 15 residues. CDR3 residues: CASSIAAGGPDTQYF. Written as DNA, the CDR3 is TGTGCCAGTAGTATAGCGGCGGGGGGGCCAGATACGCAGTATTTT.

The rearrangement joins TRBV7-9 to TRBJ1-3, with no clear D. The CDR3 contains 13 residues. V was trimmed by 6 bases and J by 2 bases, leaving 8 bases between them. Germline V gene data show CDR1 as SEHNR and CDR2 as FQNEAQ (reference sequence). CDR3: CASRLTTGNTIYF. The CDR3 DNA sequence: TGTGCCAGCAGGCTGACAACTGGAAACACCATATATTTT.

The chain is built from TRBV6-2 or TRBV6-3 and TRBJ2-2; D unresolved. Trimming stripped 3 bases from V and 7 bases from J, with 18 bases between. The CDR3 consists of 16 residues. Germline V gene sequence: CDR1 MNHEY, CDR2 SVGEGT. The CDR3, as DNA: TGTGCCAGCAGTTATGTGACTGGTTTAAGGTTCGGGGAGCTGTTTTTT. Protein sequence: CASSYVTGLRFGELFF.

J is TRBJ2-1 and V is TRBV9; 7 nucleotides align to TRBD2. This CDR3 has 14 amino acids. CDR1 is SGDLS, CDR2 YYNGEE, per germline. V was clipped by 3 bases and J by 2 bases; unmatched bases: 2. CDR3 sequence reads: CASSERGTYNEQFF. CDR3 in DNA: TGTGCCAGCAGCGAGCGGGGTACCTACAATGAGCAGTTCTTC. Complete variable domain (other parts from reference TRBV9 and TRBJ2-1): DSGVTQTPKHLITATGQRVTLRCSPRSGDLSVYWYQQSLDQGLQFLIQYYNGEERAKGNILERFSAQQFPDLHSELNLSSLELGDSALYFCASSERGTYNEQFFGPGTRLTVL.

This chain connects TRBV2 to TRBJ2-1; 14 bases are shared with TRBD2. The CDR3 contains 16 residues. The germline V gene has CDR1 SNHLY and CDR2 FYNNEI. V lost 1 base, J lost 7 bases, and 3 bases stayed unmatched. CDR3 DNA sequence: TGTGCCAGCAGTGAAGGACTAGCGGGGGGGGCGAATGAGCAGTTCTTC. Its protein is CASSEGLAGGANEQFF.

This clone was found once. The chain is built from TRBV12-3 or TRBV12-4 and TRBJ2-2; perhaps TRBD1 as D (6 bases). Trimming pared 5 bases from V and 7 bases from J, leaving 11 bases between. The CDR3 runs to 13 residues. CDR3 sequence (DNA): TGTGCCAGCAGTCGGACAGACGGCGGGGAGCTGTTTTTT. This sequence encodes CASSRTDGGELFF.

V is TRBV6-2 or TRBV6-3 and J is TRBJ2-3; no firm D call. The V end lost 5 bases, the J end lost 0 bases, and 3 bases lay between the germline ends. CDR3 size: 12 residues. Germline assignment: CDR1 MNHEY and CDR2 SVGEGT. Here the CDR3 reads CASSISTDTQYF. The DNA for the CDR3 is TGTGCCAGCAGTATAAGCACAGATACGCAGTATTTT.

The chain uses TRBV5-6 and TRBJ2-7; 7 bases are a match to TRBD2. The CDR3 runs 14 residues. V dropped 3 bases and J dropped 5; count of bases not matched to a gene: 8. Germline values: CDR1 SGHDT, CDR2 YYEEEE. DNA for the CDR3: TGTGCCAGCAGCTCGACGGGGGAGGGCCACGAGCAGTACTTC. This encodes CASSSTGEGHEQYF.

This chain connects TRBV7-9 to TRBJ2-1; TRBD1 might be the D (6 bases). V was clipped by 0 bases and J by 5 bases, with 17 bases between them. This CDR3 is built from 17 residues. Germline V gene lookup returns CDR1 SEHNR and CDR2 FQNEAQ (reference sequence). Written as DNA, the CDR3 is TGTGCCAGCAGCTTAGCGCTAAGTCCAGGGGCGGACAATGAGCAGTTCTTC. Its translation is CASSLALSPGADNEQFF.

This chain links TRBV5-6 with TRBJ1-1; 7 positions match TRBD1. Trimming at V came to 5 bases and at J to 1 base, leaving 8 bases not matched to a gene. The germline gives CDR1 SGHDT, CDR2 YYEEEE. CDR3 length: 15 residues. The CDR3 protein is CASSSSGTANTEAFF. The CDR3 DNA reads TGTGCCAGCAGTTCCTCCGGGACAGCGAACACTGAAGCTTTCTTT.

The rearrangement uses TRBV4-3 and TRBJ2-3; unclear D gene. The V gene's germline CDR1 is LGHNA and CDR2 YSLEER. V lost 0 bases, J lost 6 bases, and 7 bases lay in between. The CDR3 is 13 residues long. This CDR3 is CASSQDIPDTQYF. The CDR3 DNA reads TGCGCCAGCAGCCAAGATATCCCGGATACGCAGTATTTT.

The V gene is TRBV30, the J gene TRBJ1-5; 10 bases are shared with TRBD1. Germline V gene data show CDR1 as GTSNPN and CDR2 as SVGIG (reference sequence). This CDR3 is built from 14 residues. The V gene end was trimmed by 2 bases and the J gene end by 5 bases; junction bases not matched to a gene: 3. CDR3 nucleotide sequence: TGTGCCTGGAGTAGAGGACAGGGGGATCAGCCCCAGCATTTT. Encoded protein: CAWSRGQGDQPQHF.

The chain joins TRBV7-9 to TRBJ1-2; TRBD1 aligns across 9 bases. The trim removed 5 bases at V and 4 bases at J, leaving 5 bases unmatched. The germline V gene has CDR1 SEHNR and CDR2 FQNEAQ (reference sequence). The CDR3 is 14 residues long. CDR3 coding DNA: TGTGCCAGCAGCAACACAGGGGGCGGCTATGGCTACACCTTC. Translated, it gives CASSNTGGGYGYTF.

This clone was detected only a few times. This chain uses TRBV2 with TRBJ2-7, with 9 nucleotides matching TRBD1. CDR1 SNHLY and CDR2 FYNNEI come from the germline V gene. The CDR3 spans 15 residues. After removal of 5 bases from V and 4 bases from J, the junction contained 9 bases not matched to a gene. The CDR3 sequence is CASSQIGQGLYEQYF. The CDR3 DNA sequence: TGTGCCAGCAGTCAAATAGGACAGGGGTTATACGAGCAGTACTTC.

CDR3 bases: TGTGCCAGCAGTGACGGGGGGGTCAACAATGAGCAGTTCTTC. Its protein product is CASSDGGVNNEQFF. The rearrangement joins TRBV2 to TRBJ2-1, with 8 bases aligning to TRBD2. Germline loops: CDR1 SNHLY, CDR2 FYNNEI. The junction had 3 bases not matched to a gene; V was cut back by 3 bases and J by 5 bases. The CDR3 covers 14 residues. Filled out from reference TRBV2 and TRBJ2-1, the complete variable domain reads EPEVTQTPSHQVTQMGQEVILRCVPISNHLYFYWYRQILGQKVEFLVSFYNNEISEKSEIFDDQFSVERPDGSNFTLKIRSTKLEDSAMYFCASSDGGVNNEQFFGPGTRLTVL.